Below are 25 T cell receptor beta chains sequenced from a single sample in a study of T cell changes during pregnancy in multiple sclerosis. Sequencing was performed with immunoSEQ multiplex PCR; in TCRdb, only in-frame clones are kept and a portion is missing. The table shows about 70,000 clones, with roughly 92% occurring only once. The specimen was CD8+ T cells from peripheral blood mononuclear cells, collected in the third trimester of pregnancy. These receptors all come from a female donor in good health, enrolled as a control in a pregnancy study.

The chain recombines TRBV27 with TRBJ1-1; unclear D gene. The V gene's germline CDR1 is MNHEY and CDR2 SMNVEV (reference sequence). Between the trimmed V and J ends, which lost 7 bases and 1 base, there was a span of 7 bases. CDR3 size: 12 residues. The CDR3 protein is CASTGGNTEAFF. Written as DNA, the CDR3 is TGTGCCAGCACGGGAGGGAACACTGAAGCTTTCTTT.

The chain has TRBV7-9 and TRBJ1-4; weak D call: TRBD1 (5 bases). The CDR3 is 15 amino acids. Germline-derived CDR1 and CDR2 are SEHNR and FQNEAQ (reference sequence). V was pared by 1 base and J by 8 bases, with 14 bases between. CDR3 sequence reads: CASSLEVGLGEKLFF. In nucleotides, the CDR3 is TGTGCCAGCAGCTTAGAAGTGGGACTGGGGGAAAAACTGTTTTTT.

This chain uses TRBV27 with TRBJ1-1; 8 bases are a match to TRBD1. The CDR3 is 15 residues long. Germline-derived CDR1 and CDR2 are MNHEY and SMNVEV (reference sequence). The V and J ends lost 5 bases and 1 base, in that order; junction bases with no gene match: 6. The CDR3 bases are TGTGCCAGCAGTGTTTCAGGGGGCTGGAACACTGAAGCTTTCTTT. It specifies CASSVSGGWNTEAFF.

The rearrangement links TRBV7-9 to TRBJ1-1, with 10 bases that match TRBD1. V was clipped by 0 bases and J by 11 bases; unmatched bases: 6. The CDR3 sequence is 14 residues long. CDR1 is SEHNR and CDR2 is FQNEAQ in the germline V gene (reference sequence). CDR3 region: CASSLAGGQGGAFF. The DNA for the CDR3 is TGTGCCAGCAGCTTAGCTGGTGGACAGGGGGGCGCTTTCTTT.

The chain carries TRBV15 and TRBJ2-1; perhaps TRBD1 as D (7 bases). Germline V gene lookup returns CDR1 LNHNV and CDR2 YYDKDF (reference sequence). This CDR3 comprises 16 residues. V shed 0 bases and J shed 8 bases, with 17 bases lying between them. In DNA form, the CDR3 reads TGTGCCACCAGCAGAGATACGGGGGACAGCTCCCATGAGCAGTTCTTC. Its translation: CATSRDTGDSSHEQFF.

The table lists this clone with a few counts. The rearrangement links TRBV7-9 to TRBJ1-5; weak D call: TRBD1 (6 bases). CDR3 length: 13 residues. CDR1 and CDR2 from the germline V gene are SEHNR and FQNEAQ (reference sequence). Deletions cut 5 bases from V and 7 bases from J, with 12 bases between. The CDR3 DNA is TGTGCCAGCAGCACGGACAGAGACCAGCCCCAGCATTTT. It translates to CASSTDRDQPQHF.

The CDR3 nucleotides read TGTGCCAGCAGCTTAATCAGGGTGGGAAGGAACACTGAAGCTTTCTTT. Translated, it gives CASSLIRVGRNTEAFF. V is TRBV7-3 and J is TRBJ1-1; the D gene is possibly TRBD1 (5 bases). V dropped 1 base and J dropped 1 base, with 13 bases sitting between them. The germline V gene has CDR1 SGHTA and CDR2 FQGTGA. The CDR3 is 16 residues long.

V is TRBV30 and J is TRBJ1-5, with a tentative D call TRBD1 (5 bases). The CDR3 contains 13 residues. The V gene lost 3 bases and the J gene lost 7 bases, with 13 bases spanning the gap. Germline lookup yields CDR1 GTSNPN and CDR2 SVGIG (reference sequence). CDR3 nucleotides: TGTGCCTGGAGACCGGGGGGTCGACAGCCCCAGCATTTT. Translated, it gives CAWRPGGRQPQHF.

The rearrangement links TRBV27 to TRBJ2-7; tentatively, D is TRBD1 (5 bases). V lost 5 bases to trimming and J lost 4 bases, with 9 bases between them. Per germline, CDR1 MNHEY and CDR2 SMNVEV (reference sequence). This CDR3 has 12 amino acids. The CDR3 spells CASSGTGYEQYF. CDR3 bases: TGTGCCAGCAGTGGAACAGGTTACGAGCAGTACTTC.

Written as DNA, the CDR3 is TGTGCCAGCAACATGGCCACGGGGGGGGAGACCCAGTACTTC. Its protein is CASNMATGGETQYF. The V and J genes are TRBV6-6 and TRBJ2-5; 8 bases align to TRBD2. CDR3 length equals 14 residues. V shed 7 bases and J 5 bases; nucleotides not matched to a gene: 9. Germline CDR1 MNHNY, CDR2 SVGAGI (reference sequence).

In DNA form, the CDR3 reads TGTGCCAGCAACACCTGGGGCAGGACCACCTACGAGCAGTACTTC. Protein sequence: CASNTWGRTTYEQYF. The rearrangement uses TRBV5-8 and TRBJ2-7, with D possibly matching TRBD1 (5 bases). The V and J ends lost 6 bases and 2 bases respectively, with 18 bases between them. CDR3 length: 15 amino acids. Germline CDR1 SGHTS, CDR2 YDEGEE.

The sample holds a few counts of this clone. V gene TRBV4-3 combines with J gene TRBJ2-2, with a possible D match to TRBD1 (6 bases). From germline, CDR1 is LGHNA and CDR2 YSLEER. Deletions cut 0 bases from V and 6 bases from J, with 14 bases between. The CDR3 is made up of 16 amino acids. The CDR3: CASSQEPRGSAGELFF. The CDR3 DNA sequence: TGCGCCAGCAGCCAAGAACCCAGGGGCTCCGCCGGGGAGCTGTTTTTT.

The gene calls are TRBV14 and TRBJ1-1, with a tentative D call TRBD1 (5 bases). This CDR3 spans 15 amino acids. Germline CDR1 and CDR2: SGHDN and FVKESK. Trimming shortened V by 1 base and J by 7 bases, and 16 bases separated the two germline ends. The CDR3 spells CASSQGGDPGFEAFF. DNA of the CDR3: TGTGCCAGCAGCCAAGGGGGGGATCCGGGCTTTGAAGCTTTCTTT.

The genes are TRBV13 and TRBJ1-2; tentatively, D is TRBD1 (6 bases). The CDR3 runs 15 residues. Per the germline V gene, CDR1 is PRHDT and CDR2 is FYEKMQ (reference sequence). V shed 0 bases and J shed 0 bases, with 8 bases lying between them. CDR3 DNA sequence: TGTGCCAGCAGCTTAGGGCAGGGGCCTAACTATGGCTACACCTTC. As protein: CASSLGQGPNYGYTF.

This rearrangement joins TRBV7-2 to TRBJ2-5; 8 nucleotides match TRBD2. The CDR3 has 14 residues. Germline assignment: CDR1 SGHTA and CDR2 FQGNSA. V shed 5 bases and J 5 bases; nucleotides not matched to a gene: 7. This chain's CDR3 is CASSLSGGYETQYF. The CDR3 DNA follows: TGTGCCAGCAGCCTAAGCGGGGGCTATGAGACCCAGTACTTC.

This chain uses TRBV27 with TRBJ1-1, with no clear D. Germline CDR1 is MNHEY and CDR2 is SMNVEV (reference sequence). The CDR3 consists of 13 residues. V dropped 5 bases and J dropped 1 base, with 8 bases sitting between them. CDR3 loop: CASSSHTNTEAFF. CDR3 DNA: TGTGCCAGCAGTAGTCACACGAACACTGAAGCTTTCTTT.

The gene calls are TRBV19 and TRBJ1-6, with 10 bases aligning to TRBD1. Germline assignment: CDR1 LNHDA and CDR2 SQIVND (reference sequence). This CDR3 is 16 amino acids long. The trim removed 6 bases at V and 5 bases at J, leaving 7 bases unmatched. The CDR3 region has the DNA TGTGCCAGTAGGATGGGGACAGGGGACCATAATTCACCCCTCCACTTT. It encodes CASRMGTGDHNSPLHF.

This clone was observed a single time. The chain combines TRBV9 with TRBJ1-1, with D hard to call. V was trimmed by 4 bases and J by 0 bases, leaving 10 bases between them. The CDR3 covers 14 residues. Germline V gene sequence: CDR1 SGDLS, CDR2 YYNGEE. The CDR3 sequence: CASSSSGLNTEAFF. The CDR3 DNA sequence: TGTGCCAGCAGCTCCTCGGGTCTGAACACTGAAGCTTTCTTT. The entire variable domain, with the rest obtained from reference TRBV9 and TRBJ1-1, is as follows: DSGVTQTPKHLITATGQRVTLRCSPRSGDLSVYWYQQSLDQGLQFLIQYYNGEERAKGNILERFSAQQFPDLHSELNLSSLELGDSALYFCASSSSGLNTEAFFGQGTRLTVV.

V usage is TRBV5-5 and J usage is TRBJ2-7; 9 nucleotides line up with TRBD1. Germline CDR1 SGHKS, CDR2 YYEKEE (reference sequence). V lost 2 bases and J lost 3; bases outside the gene matches: 3. This CDR3 spans 14 amino acids. The CDR3 loop reads CASSLRQGDYEQYF. CDR3 bases: TGTGCCAGCAGCTTAAGACAGGGGGACTACGAGCAGTACTTC.

V and J are TRBV9 and TRBJ2-3; 10 nucleotides line up with TRBD2. V shed 8 bases, J shed 2 bases, and the junction held 5 bases outside the gene matches. The germline gives CDR1 SGDLS, CDR2 YYNGEE. The CDR3 contains 14 residues. The CDR3 DNA reads as TGTGCCAGTACCAGCGGGGGGGACACAGATACGCAGTATTTT. It codes for CASTSGGDTDTQYF.

A remark on this clone: The sample contains more than one DNA sequence encoding this CDR3. The rearrangement uses TRBV6-5 and TRBJ2-7; 10 bases fit TRBD1. CDR3 size: 14 residues. Germline V gene sequence: CDR1 MNHEY, CDR2 SVGAGI. After removal of 6 bases from V and 4 bases from J, the junction contained 6 bases not matched to a gene. The CDR3 DNA sequence: TGTGCCAGCAGCAACCGGGACAGGGGTTACGAGCAGTACTTC. As protein: CASSNRDRGYEQYF.

This chain connects TRBV7-6 to TRBJ2-7; 9 nucleotides align to TRBD1. V gave up 3 bases and J gave up 5 bases; unmatched junction bases: 8. The germline V gene has CDR1 SGHVS and CDR2 FNYEAQ. CDR3 length equals 15 residues. The CDR3 loop reads CASSFRDRDIDEQYF. As DNA, the CDR3 is TGTGCCAGCAGCTTTCGGGACAGGGATATCGACGAGCAGTACTTC.

The CDR3 region is CASSQDGARGTNEKLFF. The CDR3 nucleotides are TGCGCCAGCAGCCAAGATGGCGCTAGGGGGACTAATGAAAAACTGTTTTTT. The chain links TRBV4-3 to TRBJ1-4; a weak D match, TRBD1 (6 bases). Germline CDR1 reads LGHNA; CDR2 reads YSLEER. CDR3 size: 17 residues. Trimming removed 0 bases at V and 2 bases at J, with 13 bases between.

The genes are TRBV7-8 and TRBJ1-2; perhaps TRBD1 as D (5 bases). CDR1 is SGHVS and CDR2 is FQNEAQ in the germline V gene. The ends were cut back, 0 bases at V and 3 bases at J, with 8 bases in the middle. The CDR3 extends over 14 amino acids. Written as DNA, the CDR3 is TGTGCCAGCAGCTTAGCGGGACTGCACTATGGCTACACCTTC. Translation: CASSLAGLHYGYTF.

The chain has TRBV5-6 and TRBJ1-1; TRBD1 is a possible D gene (5 bases). CDR1 is SGHDT and CDR2 is YYEEEE in the germline V gene. Trimming shortened V by 1 base and J by 3 bases, and 13 bases separated the two germline ends. The CDR3 length is 15 residues. The CDR3 spells CASSLMRGSHTEAFF. In nucleotides, the CDR3 is TGTGCCAGCAGCTTGATGCGGGGCTCCCACACTGAAGCTTTCTTT.